Described below is a single T cell receptor (beta chain) sequence and its context. Sequenced by immunoSEQ multiplex PCR; TCRdb stores in-frame clones only, minus some. This sample yields about 13,000 clones, of which roughly 81% are seen a single time; about 0.27% belongs to the top ten. The germline V gene has CDR1 SGDLS and CDR2 YYNGEE. There are 13 residues in the CDR3. V was shortened by 3 bases and J by 1 base, with 4 bases between the two germline ends. Time point reported: 2014-2015 season, pre-vaccination. These data belong to a study of follicular helper T cells after annual influenza vaccination.

The sequencing here drew on CXCR5- memory CD4+ T cells sorted from blood, taken on the day of influenza vaccination. This clonotype originated in an adult who received the influenza vaccine. V gene TRBV9 combines with J gene TRBJ2-2; D gene ambiguous. CDR3 loop: CASSGGNTGELFF. CDR3 in DNA: TGTGCCAGCAGCGGTGGGAACACCGGGGAGCTGTTTTTT.